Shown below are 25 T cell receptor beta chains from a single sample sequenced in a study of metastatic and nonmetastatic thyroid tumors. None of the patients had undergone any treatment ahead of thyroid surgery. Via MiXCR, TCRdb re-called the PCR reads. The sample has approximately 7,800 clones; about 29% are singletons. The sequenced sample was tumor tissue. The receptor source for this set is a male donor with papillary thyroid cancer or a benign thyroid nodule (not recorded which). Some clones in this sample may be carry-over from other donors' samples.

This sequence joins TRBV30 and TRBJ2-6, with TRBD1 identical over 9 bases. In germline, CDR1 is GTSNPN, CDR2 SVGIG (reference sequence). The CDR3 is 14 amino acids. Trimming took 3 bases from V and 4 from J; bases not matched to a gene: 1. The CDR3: CAWRGTGGANVLTF. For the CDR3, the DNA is TGTGCCTGGAGGGGGACAGGGGGGGCCAACGTCCTGACTTTC.

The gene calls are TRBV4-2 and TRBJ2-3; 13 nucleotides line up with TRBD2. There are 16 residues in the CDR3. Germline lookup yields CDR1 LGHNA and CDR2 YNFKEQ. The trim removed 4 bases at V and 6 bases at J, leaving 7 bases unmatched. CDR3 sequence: CASSLPGTSGKDTQYF. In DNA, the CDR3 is TGTGCCAGCAGCCTGCCCGGGACTAGCGGGAAGGATACGCAGTATTTT.

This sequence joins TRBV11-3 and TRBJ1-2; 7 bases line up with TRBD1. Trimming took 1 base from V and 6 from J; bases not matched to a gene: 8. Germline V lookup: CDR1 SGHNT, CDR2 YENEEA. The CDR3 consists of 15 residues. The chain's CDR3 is CASSLVKTGSHGYTF. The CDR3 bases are TGTGCCAGCAGCTTAGTTAAGACAGGGTCTCATGGCTACACCTTC.

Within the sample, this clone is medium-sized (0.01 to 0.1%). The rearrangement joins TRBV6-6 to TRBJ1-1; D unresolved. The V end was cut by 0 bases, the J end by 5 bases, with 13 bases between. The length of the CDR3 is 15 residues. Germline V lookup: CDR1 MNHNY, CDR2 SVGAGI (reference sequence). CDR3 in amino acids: CASSYSFTSITEAFF. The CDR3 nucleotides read TGTGCCAGCAGTTACTCGTTTACTTCTATTACTGAAGCTTTCTTT.

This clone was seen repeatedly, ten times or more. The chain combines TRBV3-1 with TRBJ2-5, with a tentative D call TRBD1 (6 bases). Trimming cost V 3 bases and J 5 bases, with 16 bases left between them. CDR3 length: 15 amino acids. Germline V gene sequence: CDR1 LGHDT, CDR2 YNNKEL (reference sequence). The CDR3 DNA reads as TGTGCCAGCAGCCATTCCCAGGGGAAAGGGGAGACCCAGTACTTC. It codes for CASSHSQGKGETQYF.

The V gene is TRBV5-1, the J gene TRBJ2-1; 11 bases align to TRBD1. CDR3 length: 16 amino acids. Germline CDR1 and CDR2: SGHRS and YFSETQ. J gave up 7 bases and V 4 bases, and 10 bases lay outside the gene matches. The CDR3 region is CASSLAPGQGGNEQFF. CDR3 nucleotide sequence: TGCGCCAGCAGCCTTGCCCCGGGACAGGGGGGAAATGAGCAGTTCTTC.

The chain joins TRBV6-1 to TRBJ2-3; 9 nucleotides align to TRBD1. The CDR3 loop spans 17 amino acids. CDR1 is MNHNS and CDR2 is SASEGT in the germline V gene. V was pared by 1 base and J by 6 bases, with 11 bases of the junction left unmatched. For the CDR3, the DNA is TGTGCCAGCAGTGAAGTGGGGCAGGGACAGGGTTACGATACGCAGTATTTT. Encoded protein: CASSEVGQGQGYDTQYF.

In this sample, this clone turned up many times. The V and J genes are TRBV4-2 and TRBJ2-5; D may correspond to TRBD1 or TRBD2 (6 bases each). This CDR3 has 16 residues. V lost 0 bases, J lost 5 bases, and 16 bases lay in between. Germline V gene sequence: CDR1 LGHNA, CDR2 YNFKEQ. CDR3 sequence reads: CASSQDDPGAKETQYF. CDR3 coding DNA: TGTGCCAGCAGCCAAGATGACCCGGGGGCGAAGGAGACCCAGTACTTC.

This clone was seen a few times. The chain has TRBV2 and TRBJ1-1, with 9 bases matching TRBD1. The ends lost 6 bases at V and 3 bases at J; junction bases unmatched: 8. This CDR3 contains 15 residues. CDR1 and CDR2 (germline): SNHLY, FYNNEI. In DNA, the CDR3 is TGTGCCAGCAGGTCACAGGGGGCCACCCACACTGAAGCTTTCTTT. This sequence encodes CASRSQGATHTEAFF.

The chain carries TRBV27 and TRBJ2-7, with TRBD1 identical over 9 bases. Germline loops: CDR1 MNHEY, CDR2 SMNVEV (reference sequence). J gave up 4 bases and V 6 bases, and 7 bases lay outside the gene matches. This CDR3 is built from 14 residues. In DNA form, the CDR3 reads TGTGCCAGCAGCCGAACAGGGGGCTTATACGAGCAGTACTTC. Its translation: CASSRTGGLYEQYF.

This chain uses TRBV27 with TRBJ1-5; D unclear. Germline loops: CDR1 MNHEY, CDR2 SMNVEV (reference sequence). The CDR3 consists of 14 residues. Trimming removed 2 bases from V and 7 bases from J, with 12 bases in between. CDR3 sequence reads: CASSLRRGGQPQHF. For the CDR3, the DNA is TGTGCCAGCAGTTTACGCCGGGGTGGACAGCCCCAGCATTTT.

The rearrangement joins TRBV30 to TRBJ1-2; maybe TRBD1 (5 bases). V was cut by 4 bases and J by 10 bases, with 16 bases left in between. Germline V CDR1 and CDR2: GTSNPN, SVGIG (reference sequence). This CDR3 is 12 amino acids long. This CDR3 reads CAWKGSGTIYTF. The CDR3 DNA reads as TGTGCCTGGAAGGGCTCAGGGACGATCTACACCTTC.

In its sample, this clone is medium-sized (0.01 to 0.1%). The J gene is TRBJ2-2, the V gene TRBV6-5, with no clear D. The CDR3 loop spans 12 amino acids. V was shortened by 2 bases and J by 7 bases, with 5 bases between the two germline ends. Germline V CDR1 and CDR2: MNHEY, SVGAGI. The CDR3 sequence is CASSYPGGELFF. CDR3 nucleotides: TGTGCCAGCAGTTACCCGGGCGGGGAGCTGTTTTTT.

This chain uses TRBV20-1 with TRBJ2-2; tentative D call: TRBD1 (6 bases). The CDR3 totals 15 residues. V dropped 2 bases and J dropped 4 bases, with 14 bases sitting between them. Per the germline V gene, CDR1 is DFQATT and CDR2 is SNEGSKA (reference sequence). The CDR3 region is CSARPQDRFTGELFF. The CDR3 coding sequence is TGCAGTGCTAGACCCCAGGACAGATTCACCGGGGAGCTGTTTTTT.

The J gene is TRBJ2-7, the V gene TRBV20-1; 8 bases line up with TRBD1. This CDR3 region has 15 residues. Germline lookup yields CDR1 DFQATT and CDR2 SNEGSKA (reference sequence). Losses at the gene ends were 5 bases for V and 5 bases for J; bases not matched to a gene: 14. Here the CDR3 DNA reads TGCAGTGCTTTATTCCCGGGACAGGTAACGGACGAGCAGTACTTC. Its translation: CSALFPGQVTDEQYF.

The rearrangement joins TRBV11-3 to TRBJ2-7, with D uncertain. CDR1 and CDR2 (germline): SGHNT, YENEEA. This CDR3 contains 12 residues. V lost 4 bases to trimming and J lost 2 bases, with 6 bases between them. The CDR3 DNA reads TGTGCCAGCAGCTCTACTGCCTACGAGCAGTACTTC. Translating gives CASSSTAYEQYF.

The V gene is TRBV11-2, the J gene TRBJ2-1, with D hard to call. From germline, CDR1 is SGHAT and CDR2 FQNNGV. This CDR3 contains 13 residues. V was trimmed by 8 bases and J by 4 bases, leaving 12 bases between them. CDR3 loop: CASGSELYNEQFF. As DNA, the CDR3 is TGTGCCAGCGGCTCAGAGTTATACAATGAGCAGTTCTTC.

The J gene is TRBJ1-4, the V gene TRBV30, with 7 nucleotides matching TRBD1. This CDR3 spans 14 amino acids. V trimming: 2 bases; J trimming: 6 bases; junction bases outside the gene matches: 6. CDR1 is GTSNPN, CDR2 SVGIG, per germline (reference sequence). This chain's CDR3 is CAWSRTGADEKLFF. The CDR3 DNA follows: TGTGCCTGGAGTCGAACAGGGGCAGATGAAAAACTGTTTTTT.

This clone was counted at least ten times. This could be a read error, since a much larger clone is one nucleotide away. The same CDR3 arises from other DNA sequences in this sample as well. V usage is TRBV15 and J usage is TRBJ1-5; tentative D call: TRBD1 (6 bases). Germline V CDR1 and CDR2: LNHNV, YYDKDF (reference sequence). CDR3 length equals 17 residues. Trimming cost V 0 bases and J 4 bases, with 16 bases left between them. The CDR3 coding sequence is TGTGCCACCAGCAGAGACCCGACAGGACGATATAATCAGCCCCAGCATTTT. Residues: CATSRDPTGRYNQPQHF.

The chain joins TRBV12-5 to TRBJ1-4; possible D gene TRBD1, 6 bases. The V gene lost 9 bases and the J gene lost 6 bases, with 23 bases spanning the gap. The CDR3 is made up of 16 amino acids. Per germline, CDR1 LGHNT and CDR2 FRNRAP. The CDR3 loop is CASGGAGPAPHEKLFF. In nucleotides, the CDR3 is TGTGCTAGCGGGGGGGCAGGCCCGGCTCCGCATGAAAAACTGTTTTTT.

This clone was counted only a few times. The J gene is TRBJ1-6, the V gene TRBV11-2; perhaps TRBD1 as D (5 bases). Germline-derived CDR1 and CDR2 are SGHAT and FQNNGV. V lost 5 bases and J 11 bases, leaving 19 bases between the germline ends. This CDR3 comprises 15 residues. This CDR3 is CASSPQTGSGTPLHF. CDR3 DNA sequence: TGTGCCAGCAGCCCTCAAACAGGATCAGGAACACCCCTCCACTTT.

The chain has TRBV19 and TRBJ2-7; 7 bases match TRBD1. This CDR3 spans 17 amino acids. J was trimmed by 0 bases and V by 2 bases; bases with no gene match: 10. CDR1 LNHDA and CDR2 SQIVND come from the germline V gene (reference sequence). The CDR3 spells CASSIYPSGTVSYEQYF. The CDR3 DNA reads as TGTGCCAGTAGTATATACCCCTCCGGGACAGTCTCCTACGAGCAGTACTTC.

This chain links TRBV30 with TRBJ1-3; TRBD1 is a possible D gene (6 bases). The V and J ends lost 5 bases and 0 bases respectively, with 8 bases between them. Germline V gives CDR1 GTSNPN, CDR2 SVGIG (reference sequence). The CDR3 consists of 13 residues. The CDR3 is CAWGGGSGNTIYF. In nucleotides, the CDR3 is TGTGCCTGGGGAGGGGGCTCTGGAAACACCATATATTTT.

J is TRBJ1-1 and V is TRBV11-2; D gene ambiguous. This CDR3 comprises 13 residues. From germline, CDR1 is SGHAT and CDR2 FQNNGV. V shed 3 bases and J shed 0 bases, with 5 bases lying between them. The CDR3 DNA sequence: TGTGCCAGCAGCTTGAAAGTGAACACTGAAGCTTTCTTT. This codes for CASSLKVNTEAFF.

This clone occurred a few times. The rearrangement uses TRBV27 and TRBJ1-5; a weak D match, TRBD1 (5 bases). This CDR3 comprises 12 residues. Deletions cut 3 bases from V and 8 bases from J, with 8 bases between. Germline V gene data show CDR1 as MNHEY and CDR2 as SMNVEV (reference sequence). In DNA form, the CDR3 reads TGTGCCAGCAGTTTTTTAGGGGAGCCCCAGCATTTT. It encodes CASSFLGEPQHF.